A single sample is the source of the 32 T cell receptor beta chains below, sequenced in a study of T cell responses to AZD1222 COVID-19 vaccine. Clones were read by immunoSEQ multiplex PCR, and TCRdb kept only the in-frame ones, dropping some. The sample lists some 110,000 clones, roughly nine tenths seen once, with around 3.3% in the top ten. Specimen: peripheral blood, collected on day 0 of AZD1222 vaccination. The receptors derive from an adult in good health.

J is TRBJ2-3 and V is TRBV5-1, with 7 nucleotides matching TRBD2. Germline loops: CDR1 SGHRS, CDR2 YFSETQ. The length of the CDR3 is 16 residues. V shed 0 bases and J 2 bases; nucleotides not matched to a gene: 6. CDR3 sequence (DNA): TGCGCCAGCAGCTTGGGTGGGCTAGCGGTCACAGATACGCAGTATTTT. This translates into CASSLGGLAVTDTQYF.

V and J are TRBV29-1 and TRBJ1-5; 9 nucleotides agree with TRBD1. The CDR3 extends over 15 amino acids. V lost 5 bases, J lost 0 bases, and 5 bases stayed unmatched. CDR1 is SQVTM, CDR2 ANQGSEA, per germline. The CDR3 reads CSVHTGGYSNQPQHF. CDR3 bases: TGCAGCGTTCACACAGGGGGCTATAGCAATCAGCCCCAGCATTTT.

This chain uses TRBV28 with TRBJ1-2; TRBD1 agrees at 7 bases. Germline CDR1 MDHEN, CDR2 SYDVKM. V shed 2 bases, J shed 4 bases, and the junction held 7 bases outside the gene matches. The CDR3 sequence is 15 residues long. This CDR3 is CASSLRGRGPYGYTF. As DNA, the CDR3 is TGTGCCAGCAGTTTAAGGGGGCGGGGACCCTATGGCTACACCTTC.

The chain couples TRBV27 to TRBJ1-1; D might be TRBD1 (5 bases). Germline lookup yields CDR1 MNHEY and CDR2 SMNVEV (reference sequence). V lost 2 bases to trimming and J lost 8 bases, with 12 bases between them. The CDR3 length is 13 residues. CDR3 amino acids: CASSLGAGPEAFF. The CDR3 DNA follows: TGTGCCAGCAGTTTAGGCGCGGGGCCAGAAGCTTTCTTT.

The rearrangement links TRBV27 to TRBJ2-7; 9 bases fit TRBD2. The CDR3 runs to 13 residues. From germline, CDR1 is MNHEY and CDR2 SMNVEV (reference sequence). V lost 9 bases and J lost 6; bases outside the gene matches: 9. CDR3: CASRASGRREQYF. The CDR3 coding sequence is TGTGCCAGTCGGGCCAGCGGGAGGCGCGAGCAGTACTTC.

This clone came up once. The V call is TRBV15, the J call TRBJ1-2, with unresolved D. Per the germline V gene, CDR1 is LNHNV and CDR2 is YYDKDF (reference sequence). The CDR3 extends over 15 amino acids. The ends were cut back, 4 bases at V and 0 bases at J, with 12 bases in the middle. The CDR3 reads CATSTWGVSNYGYTF. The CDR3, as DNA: TGTGCCACCAGCACCTGGGGAGTTTCTAACTATGGCTACACCTTC.

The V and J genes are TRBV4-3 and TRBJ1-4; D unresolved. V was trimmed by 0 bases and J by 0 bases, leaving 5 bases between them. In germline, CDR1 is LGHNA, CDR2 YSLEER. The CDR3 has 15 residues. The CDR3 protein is CASSQDTSTNEKLFF. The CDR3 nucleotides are TGCGCCAGCAGCCAAGATACCTCAACTAATGAAAAACTGTTTTTT.

CDR3: CASSLSPGGNSPLHF. The CDR3 nucleotides read TGCGCCAGCAGCCTATCCCCGGGGGGGAATTCACCCCTCCACTTT. The chain uses TRBV5-1 and TRBJ1-6; TRBD1 might be the D (5 bases). Germline values: CDR1 SGHRS, CDR2 YFSETQ. The CDR3 runs to 15 residues. V gave up 4 bases and J gave up 7 bases, with 15 bases separating them.

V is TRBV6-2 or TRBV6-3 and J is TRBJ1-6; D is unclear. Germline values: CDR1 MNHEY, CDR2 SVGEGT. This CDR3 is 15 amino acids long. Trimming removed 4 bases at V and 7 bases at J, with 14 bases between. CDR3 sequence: CASSLPGSRNSPLHF. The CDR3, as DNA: TGTGCCAGCAGTTTACCGGGGTCGAGGAATTCACCCCTCCACTTT.

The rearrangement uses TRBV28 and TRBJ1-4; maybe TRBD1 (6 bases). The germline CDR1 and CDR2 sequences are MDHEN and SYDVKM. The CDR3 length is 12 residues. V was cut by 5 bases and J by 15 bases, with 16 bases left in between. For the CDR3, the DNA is TGTGCCAGCAGTCTCCTCTTAACAGGGATGTTTTTT. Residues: CASSLLLTGMFF.

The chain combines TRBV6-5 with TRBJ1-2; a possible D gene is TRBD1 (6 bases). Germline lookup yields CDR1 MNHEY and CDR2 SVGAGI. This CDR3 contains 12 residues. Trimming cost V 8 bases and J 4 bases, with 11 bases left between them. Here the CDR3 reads CASLGQPYGYTF. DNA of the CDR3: TGTGCCAGCCTTGGACAGCCCTATGGCTACACCTTC.

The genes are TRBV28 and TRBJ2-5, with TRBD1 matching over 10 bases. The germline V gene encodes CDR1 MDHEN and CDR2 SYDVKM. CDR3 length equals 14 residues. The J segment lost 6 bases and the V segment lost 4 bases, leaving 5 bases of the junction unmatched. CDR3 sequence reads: CASSSGQGSQTQYF. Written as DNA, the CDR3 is TGTGCCAGCAGTTCGGGACAGGGGTCCCAGACCCAGTACTTC.

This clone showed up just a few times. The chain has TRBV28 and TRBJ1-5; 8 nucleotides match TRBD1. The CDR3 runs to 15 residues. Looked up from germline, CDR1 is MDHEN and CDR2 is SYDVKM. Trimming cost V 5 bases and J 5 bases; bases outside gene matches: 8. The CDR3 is CASSLRTGTYQPQHF. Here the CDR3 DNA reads TGTGCCAGCAGTCTTCGGACAGGGACCTATCAGCCCCAGCATTTT.

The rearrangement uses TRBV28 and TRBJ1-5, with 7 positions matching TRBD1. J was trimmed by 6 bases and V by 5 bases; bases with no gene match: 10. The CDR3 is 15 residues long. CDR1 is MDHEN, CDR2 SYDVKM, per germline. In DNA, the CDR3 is TGTGCCAGCAGTCTTAGGGGGCCTGGACGTCAGCCCCAGCATTTT. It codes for CASSLRGPGRQPQHF.

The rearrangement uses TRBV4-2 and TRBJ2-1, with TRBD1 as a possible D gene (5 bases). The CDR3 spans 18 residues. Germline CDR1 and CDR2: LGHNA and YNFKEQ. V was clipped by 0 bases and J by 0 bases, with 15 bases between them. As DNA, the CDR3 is TGTGCCAGCAGCCAAGAAGATATGGGGCAGGGCTCCTACAATGAGCAGTTCTTC. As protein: CASSQEDMGQGSYNEQFF.

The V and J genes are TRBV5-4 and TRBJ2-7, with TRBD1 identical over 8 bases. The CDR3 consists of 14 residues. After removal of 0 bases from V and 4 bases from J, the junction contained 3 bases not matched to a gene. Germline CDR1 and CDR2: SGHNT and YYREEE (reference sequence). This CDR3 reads CASSLDRGWYEQYF. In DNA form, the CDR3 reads TGTGCCAGCAGCTTGGACAGGGGGTGGTACGAGCAGTACTTC.

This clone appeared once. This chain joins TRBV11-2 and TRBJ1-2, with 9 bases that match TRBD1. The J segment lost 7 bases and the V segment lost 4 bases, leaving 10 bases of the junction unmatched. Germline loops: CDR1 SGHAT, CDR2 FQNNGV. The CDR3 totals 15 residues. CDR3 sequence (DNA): TGTGCCAGCAGCTCCGGGGACAGGGTTCGTCCTGGCTACACCTTC. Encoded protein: CASSSGDRVRPGYTF.

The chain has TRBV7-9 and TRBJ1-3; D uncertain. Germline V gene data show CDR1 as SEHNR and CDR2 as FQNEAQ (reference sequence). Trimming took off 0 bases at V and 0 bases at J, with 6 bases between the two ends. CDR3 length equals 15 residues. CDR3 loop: CASSLAGPSGNTIYF. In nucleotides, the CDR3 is TGTGCCAGCAGCTTAGCGGGCCCCTCTGGAAACACCATATATTTT.

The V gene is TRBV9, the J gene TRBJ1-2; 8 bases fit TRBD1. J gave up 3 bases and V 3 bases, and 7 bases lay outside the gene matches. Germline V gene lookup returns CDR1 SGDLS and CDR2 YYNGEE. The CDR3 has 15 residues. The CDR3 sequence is CASSGQDRVDYGYTF. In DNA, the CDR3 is TGTGCCAGCAGCGGACAGGACAGGGTCGACTATGGCTACACCTTC.

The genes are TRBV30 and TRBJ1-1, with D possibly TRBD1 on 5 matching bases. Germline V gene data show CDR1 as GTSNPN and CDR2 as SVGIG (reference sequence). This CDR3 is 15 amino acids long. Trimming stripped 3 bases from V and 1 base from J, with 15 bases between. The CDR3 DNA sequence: TGTGCCTGGAGCCTGTGGGGGGGGACGAACACTGAAGCTTTCTTT. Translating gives CAWSLWGGTNTEAFF.

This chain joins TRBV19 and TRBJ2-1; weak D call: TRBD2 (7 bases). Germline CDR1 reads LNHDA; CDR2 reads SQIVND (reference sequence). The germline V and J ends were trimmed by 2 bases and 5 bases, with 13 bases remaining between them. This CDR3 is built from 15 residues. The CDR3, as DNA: TGTGCCAGTAGTATAACGAGGGGGGGTAACAATGAGCAGTTCTTC. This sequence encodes CASSITRGGNNEQFF. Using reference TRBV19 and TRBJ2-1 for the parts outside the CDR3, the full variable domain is DGGITQSPKYLFRKEGQNVTLSCEQNLNHDAMYWYRQDPGQGLRLIYYSQIVNDFQKGDIAEGYSVSREKKESFPLTVTSAQKNPTAFYLCASSITRGGNNEQFFGPGTRLTVL.

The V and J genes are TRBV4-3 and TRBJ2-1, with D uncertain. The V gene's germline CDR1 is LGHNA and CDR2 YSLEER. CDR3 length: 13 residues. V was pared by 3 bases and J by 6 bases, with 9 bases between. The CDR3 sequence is CASSQGGSNEQFF. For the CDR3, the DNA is TGCGCCAGCAGCCAGGGTGGGTCCAATGAGCAGTTCTTC.

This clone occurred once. CDR3 amino acids: CATSQGFGNTGELFF. The CDR3 DNA sequence: TGTGCCACCTCGCAGGGATTTGGGAACACCGGGGAGCTGTTTTTT. The V and J genes are TRBV11-2 and TRBJ2-2; D is possibly TRBD1 (5 bases). Trimming took 10 bases from V and 1 from J, leaving 16 bases between them. The germline gives CDR1 SGHAT, CDR2 FQNNGV. The CDR3 is 15 residues long.

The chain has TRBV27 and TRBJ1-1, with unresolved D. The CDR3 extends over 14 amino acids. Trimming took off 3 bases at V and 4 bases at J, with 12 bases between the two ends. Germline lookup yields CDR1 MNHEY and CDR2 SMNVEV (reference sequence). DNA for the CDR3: TGTGCCAGCAGTTTCTCGAGGCTGGCCACTGAAGCTTTCTTT. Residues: CASSFSRLATEAFF.

The CDR3 loop is CASSPRTDTQYF. CDR3 nucleotides: TGTGCCAGCAGCCCAAGAACAGATACGCAGTATTTT. The chain couples TRBV7-2 to TRBJ2-3; D ambiguous. Trimming removed 5 bases from V and 3 bases from J, with 6 bases in between. This CDR3 has 12 residues. Per germline, CDR1 SGHTA and CDR2 FQGNSA.

The CDR3 nucleotides read TGTGCCAGCAGCCCGTTCTTCCCAGAATCCGAGCAGTACTTC. Amino acid sequence: CASSPFFPESEQYF. The genes are TRBV9 and TRBJ2-7; D uncertain. Germline CDR1 is SGDLS and CDR2 is YYNGEE. CDR3 length: 14 residues. V lost 4 bases and J 6 bases, leaving 17 bases between the germline ends.

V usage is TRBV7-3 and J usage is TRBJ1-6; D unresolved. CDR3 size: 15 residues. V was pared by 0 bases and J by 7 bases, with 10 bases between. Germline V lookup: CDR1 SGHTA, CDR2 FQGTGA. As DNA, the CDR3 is TGTGCCAGCAGCTTAACAGGGTTTAGGAATTCACCCCTCCACTTT. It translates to CASSLTGFRNSPLHF.

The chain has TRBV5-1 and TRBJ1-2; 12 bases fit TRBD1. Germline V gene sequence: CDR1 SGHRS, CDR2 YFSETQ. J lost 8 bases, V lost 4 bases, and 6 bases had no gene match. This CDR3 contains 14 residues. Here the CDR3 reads CASSEGQGASGYTF. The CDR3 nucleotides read TGCGCCAGCAGCGAGGGACAGGGGGCGAGCGGCTACACCTTC.

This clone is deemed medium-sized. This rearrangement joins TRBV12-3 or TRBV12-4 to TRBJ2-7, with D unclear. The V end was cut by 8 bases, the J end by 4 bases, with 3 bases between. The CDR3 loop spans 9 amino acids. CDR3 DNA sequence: TGTGCCAGCGGTTACGAGCAGTACTTC. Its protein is CASGYEQYF.

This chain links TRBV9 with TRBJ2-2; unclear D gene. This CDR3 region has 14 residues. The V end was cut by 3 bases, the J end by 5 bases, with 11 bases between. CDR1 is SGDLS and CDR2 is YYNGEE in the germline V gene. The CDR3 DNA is TGTGCCAGCAGCGCCCCGGTAGTGACCGGGGAGCTGTTTTTT. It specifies CASSAPVVTGELFF.

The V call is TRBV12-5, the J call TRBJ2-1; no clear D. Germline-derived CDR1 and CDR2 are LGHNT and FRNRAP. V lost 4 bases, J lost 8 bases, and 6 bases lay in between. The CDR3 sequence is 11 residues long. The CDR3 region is CASGSSHEQFF. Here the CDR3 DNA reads TGTGCTAGTGGTTCCTCGCATGAGCAGTTCTTC.

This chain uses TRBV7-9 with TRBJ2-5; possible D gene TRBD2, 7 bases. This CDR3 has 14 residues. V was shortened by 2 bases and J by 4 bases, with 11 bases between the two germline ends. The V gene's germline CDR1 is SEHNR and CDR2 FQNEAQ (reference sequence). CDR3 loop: CASSLKGGPETQYF. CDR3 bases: TGTGCCAGCAGCTTAAAGGGGGGGCCAGAGACCCAGTACTTC.